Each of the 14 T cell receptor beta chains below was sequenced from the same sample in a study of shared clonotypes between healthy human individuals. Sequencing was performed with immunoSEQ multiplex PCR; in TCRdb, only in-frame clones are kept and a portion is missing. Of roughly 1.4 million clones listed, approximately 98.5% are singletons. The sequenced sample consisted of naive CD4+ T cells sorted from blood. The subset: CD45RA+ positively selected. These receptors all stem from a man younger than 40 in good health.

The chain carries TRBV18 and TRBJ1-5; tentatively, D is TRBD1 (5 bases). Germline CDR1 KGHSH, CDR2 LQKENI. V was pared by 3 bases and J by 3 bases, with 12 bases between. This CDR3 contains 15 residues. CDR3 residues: CASSPPPGLNQPQHF. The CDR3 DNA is TGTGCCAGCTCACCGCCTCCGGGGCTCAATCAGCCCCAGCATTTT. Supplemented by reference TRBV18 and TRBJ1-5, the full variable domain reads NAGVMQNPRHLVRRRGQEARLRCSPMKGHSHVYWYRQLPEEGLKFMVYLQKENIIDESGMPKERFSAEFPKEGPSILRIQQVVRGDSAAYFCASSPPPGLNQPQHFGDGTRLSIL.

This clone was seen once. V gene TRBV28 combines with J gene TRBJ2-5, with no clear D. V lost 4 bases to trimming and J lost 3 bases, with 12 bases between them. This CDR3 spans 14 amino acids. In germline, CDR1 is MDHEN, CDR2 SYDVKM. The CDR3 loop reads CASSSEQWEETQYF. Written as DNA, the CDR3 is TGTGCCAGCAGTTCTGAACAATGGGAAGAGACCCAGTACTTC. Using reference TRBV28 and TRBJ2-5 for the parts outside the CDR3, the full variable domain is DVKVTQSSRYLVKRTGEKVFLECVQDMDHENMFWYRQDPGLGLRLIYFSYDVKMKEKGDIPEGYSVSREKKERFSLILESASTNQTSMYLCASSSEQWEETQYFGPGTRLLVL.

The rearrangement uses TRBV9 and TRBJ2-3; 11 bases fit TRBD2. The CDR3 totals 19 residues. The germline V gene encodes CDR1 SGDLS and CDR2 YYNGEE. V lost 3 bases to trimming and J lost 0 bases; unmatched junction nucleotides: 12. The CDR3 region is CASSGRGTSGGTSTDTQYF. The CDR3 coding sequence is TGTGCCAGCAGCGGCCGTGGGACTAGCGGAGGGACTAGCACAGATACGCAGTATTTT.

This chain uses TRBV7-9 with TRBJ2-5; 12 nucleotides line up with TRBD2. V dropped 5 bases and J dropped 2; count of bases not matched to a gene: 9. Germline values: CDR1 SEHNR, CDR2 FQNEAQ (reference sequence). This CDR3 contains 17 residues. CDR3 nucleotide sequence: TGTGCCAGCAGCCACGGACTAGCGGGGCCTTCACAAGAGACCCAGTACTTC. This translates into CASSHGLAGPSQETQYF.

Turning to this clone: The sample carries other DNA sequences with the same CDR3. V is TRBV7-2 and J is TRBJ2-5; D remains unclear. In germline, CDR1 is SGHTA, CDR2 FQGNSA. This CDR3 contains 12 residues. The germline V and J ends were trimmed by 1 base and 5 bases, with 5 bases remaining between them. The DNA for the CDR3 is TGTGCCAGCAGCTTAGATGGGGAGACCCAGTACTTC. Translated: CASSLDGETQYF. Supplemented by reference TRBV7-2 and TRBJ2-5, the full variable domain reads GAGVSQSPSNKVTEKGKDVELRCDPISGHTALYWYRQSLGQGLEFLIYFQGNSAPDKSGLPSDRFSAERTGGSVSTLTIQRTQQEDSAVYLCASSLDGETQYFGPGTRLLVL.

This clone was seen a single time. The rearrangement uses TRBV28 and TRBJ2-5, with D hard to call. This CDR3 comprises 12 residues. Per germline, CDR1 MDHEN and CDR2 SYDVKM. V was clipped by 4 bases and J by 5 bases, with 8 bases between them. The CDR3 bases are TGTGCCAGCAGTTCGCCCGGGGAGACCCAGTACTTC. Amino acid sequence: CASSSPGETQYF.

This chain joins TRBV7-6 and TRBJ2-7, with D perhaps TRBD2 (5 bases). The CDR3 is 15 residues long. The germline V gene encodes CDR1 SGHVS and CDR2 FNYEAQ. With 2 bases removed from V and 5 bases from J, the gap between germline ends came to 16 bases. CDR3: CASSLQDGLGNEQYF. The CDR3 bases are TGTGCCAGCAGCTTACAGGACGGACTGGGTAACGAGCAGTACTTC.

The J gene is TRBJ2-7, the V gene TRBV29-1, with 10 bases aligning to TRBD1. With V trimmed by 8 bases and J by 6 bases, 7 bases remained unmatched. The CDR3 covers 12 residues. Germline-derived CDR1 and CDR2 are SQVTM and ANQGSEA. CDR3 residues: CSPWDRGGEQYF. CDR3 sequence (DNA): TGCAGCCCCTGGGACAGGGGTGGCGAGCAGTACTTC.

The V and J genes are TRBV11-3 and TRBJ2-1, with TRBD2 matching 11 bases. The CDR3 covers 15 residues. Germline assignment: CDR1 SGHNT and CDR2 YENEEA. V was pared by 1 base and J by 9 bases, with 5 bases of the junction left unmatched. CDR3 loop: CASSLVLAGVSEQFF. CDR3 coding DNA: TGTGCCAGCAGCTTAGTACTAGCGGGAGTGAGTGAGCAGTTCTTC.

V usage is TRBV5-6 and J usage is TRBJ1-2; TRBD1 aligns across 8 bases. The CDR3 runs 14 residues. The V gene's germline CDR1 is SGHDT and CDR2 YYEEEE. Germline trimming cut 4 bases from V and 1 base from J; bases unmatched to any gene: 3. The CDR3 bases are TGTGCCAGCAGCCGACAGGGGTTTAACTATGGCTACACCTTC. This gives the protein CASSRQGFNYGYTF.

The CDR3 region has the DNA TGCGCCAGCAGATCCGTGCGACAGGGGCGAAATCAGCCCCAGCATTTT. Its translation is CASRSVRQGRNQPQHF. This chain connects TRBV10-2 to TRBJ1-5; 8 bases agree with TRBD1. Per germline, CDR1 WSHSY and CDR2 SAAADI. The CDR3 spans 16 residues. Germline trimming cut 6 bases from V and 4 bases from J; bases unmatched to any gene: 11.

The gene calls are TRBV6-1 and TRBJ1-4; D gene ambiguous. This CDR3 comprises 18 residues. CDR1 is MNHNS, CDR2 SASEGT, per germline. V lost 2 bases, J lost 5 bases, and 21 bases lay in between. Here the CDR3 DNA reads TGTGCCAGCAGTGAATTTGAGTGGTCCGGGCCCGTCAATGAAAAACTGTTTTTT. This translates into CASSEFEWSGPVNEKLFF.

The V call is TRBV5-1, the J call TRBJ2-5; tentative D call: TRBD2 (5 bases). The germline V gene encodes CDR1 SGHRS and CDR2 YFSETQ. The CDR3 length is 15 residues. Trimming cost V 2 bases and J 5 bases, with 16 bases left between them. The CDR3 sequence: CASSLTPGVGETQYF. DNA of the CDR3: TGCGCCAGCAGCTTAACCCCCGGGGTAGGGGAGACCCAGTACTTC. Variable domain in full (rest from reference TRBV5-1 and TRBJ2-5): KAGVTQTPRYLIKTRGQQVTLSCSPISGHRSVSWYQQTPGQGLQFLFEYFSETQRNKGNFPGRFSGRQFSNSRSEMNVSTLELGDSALYLCASSLTPGVGETQYFGPGTRLLVL.

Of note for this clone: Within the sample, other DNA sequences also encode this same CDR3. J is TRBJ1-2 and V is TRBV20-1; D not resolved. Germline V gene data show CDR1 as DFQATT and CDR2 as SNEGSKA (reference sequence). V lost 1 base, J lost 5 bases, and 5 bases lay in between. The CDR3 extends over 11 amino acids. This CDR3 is CSARGGYGYTF. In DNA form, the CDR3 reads TGCAGTGCTAGAGGAGGGTATGGCTACACCTTC.